This T cell receptor beta chain comes out of a study of shared clonotypes between healthy human individuals. The V end lost 5 bases, the J end lost 5 bases, and 12 bases lay between the germline ends. The CDR3 runs to 13 residues. Germline-derived CDR1 and CDR2 are SGHAT and FQNNGV. Produced via immunoSEQ multiplex PCR; TCRdb's table is partial and in-frame only. The table includes some 490,000 clones, around four fifths detected once. V and J are TRBV11-2 and TRBJ2-5, with D possibly being TRBD1 or TRBD2 (5 bases each). This receptor was identified in a woman aged 40-49 years in good health. Some clones in this sample may be carry-over from other donors' samples. Sequencing input: PBMCs. The CDR3 coding sequence is TGTGCCAGCAGCGCTGCCGGGACCGAGACCCAGTACTTC. It yields the protein CASSAAGTETQYF.